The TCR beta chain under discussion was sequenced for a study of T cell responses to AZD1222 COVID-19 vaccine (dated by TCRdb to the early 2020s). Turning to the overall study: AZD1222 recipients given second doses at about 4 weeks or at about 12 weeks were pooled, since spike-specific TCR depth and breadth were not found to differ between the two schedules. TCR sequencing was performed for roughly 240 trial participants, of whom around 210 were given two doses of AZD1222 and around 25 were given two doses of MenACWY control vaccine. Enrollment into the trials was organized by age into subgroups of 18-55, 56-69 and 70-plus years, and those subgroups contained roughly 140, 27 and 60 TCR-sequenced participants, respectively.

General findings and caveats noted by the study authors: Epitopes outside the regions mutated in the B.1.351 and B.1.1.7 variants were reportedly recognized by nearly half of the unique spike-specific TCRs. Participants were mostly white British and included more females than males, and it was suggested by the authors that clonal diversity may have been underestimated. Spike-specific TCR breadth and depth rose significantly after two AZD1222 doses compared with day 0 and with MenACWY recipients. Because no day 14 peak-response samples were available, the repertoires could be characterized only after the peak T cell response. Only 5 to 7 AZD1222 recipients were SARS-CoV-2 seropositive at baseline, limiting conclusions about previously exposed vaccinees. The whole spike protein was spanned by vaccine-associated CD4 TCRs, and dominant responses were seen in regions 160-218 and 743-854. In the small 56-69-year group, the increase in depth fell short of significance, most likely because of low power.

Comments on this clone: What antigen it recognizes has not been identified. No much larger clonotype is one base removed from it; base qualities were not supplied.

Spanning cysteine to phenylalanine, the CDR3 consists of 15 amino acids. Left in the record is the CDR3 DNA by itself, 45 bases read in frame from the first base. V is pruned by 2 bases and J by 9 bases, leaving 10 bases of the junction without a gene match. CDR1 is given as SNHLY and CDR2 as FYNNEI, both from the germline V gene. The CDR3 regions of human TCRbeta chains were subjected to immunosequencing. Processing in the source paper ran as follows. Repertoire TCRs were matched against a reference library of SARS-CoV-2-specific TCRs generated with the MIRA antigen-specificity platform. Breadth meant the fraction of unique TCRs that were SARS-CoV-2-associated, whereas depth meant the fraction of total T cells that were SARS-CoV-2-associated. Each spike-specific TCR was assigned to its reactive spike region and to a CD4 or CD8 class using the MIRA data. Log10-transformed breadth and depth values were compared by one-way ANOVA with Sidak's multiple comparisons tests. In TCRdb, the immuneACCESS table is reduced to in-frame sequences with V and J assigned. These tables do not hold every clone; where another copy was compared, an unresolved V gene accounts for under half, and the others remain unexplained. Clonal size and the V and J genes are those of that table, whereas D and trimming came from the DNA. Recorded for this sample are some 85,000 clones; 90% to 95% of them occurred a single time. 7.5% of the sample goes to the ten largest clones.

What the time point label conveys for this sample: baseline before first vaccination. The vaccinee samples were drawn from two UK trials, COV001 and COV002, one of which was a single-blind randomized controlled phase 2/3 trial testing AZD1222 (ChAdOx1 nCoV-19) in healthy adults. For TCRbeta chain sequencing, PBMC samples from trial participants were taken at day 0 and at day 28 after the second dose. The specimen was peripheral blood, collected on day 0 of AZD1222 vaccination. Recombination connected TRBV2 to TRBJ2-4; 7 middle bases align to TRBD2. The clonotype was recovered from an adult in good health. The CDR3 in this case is CASSEMVGREGIQYF. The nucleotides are TGTGCCAGCAGTGAAATGGTGGGGAGGGAAGGCATTCAGTACTTC.